The entry that follows covers one TCR beta chain sequence. Germline V lookup: CDR1 MNHEY, CDR2 SMNVEV (reference sequence). Trimming removed 6 bases at V and 6 bases at J, with 14 bases between. The CDR3 is 14 amino acids. The sample is drawn from a study of control samples from healthy donors and cancer patients. Using immunoSEQ multiplex PCR, the repertoire was profiled, and TCRdb retains in-frame clones only, with some absent. The sample holds under 80,000 clones, over 70% seen once. V gene TRBV27 combines with J gene TRBJ2-2; D might be TRBD1 (6 bases). The receptor comes from a man in his fifties or sixties in good health. Sequencing was performed on blood. The CDR3 spells CASSHGQFSGELFF. The CDR3 nucleotides read TGTGCCAGCAGCCATGGACAGTTCTCCGGGGAGCTGTTTTTT.